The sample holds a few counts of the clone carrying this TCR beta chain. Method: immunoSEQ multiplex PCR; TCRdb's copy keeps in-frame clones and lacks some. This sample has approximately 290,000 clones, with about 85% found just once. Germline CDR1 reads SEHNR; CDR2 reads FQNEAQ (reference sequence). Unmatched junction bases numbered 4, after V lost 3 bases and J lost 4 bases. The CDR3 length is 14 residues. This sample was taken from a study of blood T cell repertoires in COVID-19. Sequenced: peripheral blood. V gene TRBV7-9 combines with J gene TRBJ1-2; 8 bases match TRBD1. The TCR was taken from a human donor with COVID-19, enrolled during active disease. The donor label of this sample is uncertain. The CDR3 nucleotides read TGTGCCAGCAGCTTGACAGGGGACGGCTATGGCTACACCTTC. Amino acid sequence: CASSLTGDGYGYTF.